This T cell receptor (beta chain) emerged from a study of blood T cell repertoires in COVID-19. Study-level information: The study drew acute and convalescent COVID-19 samples from the United States, Italy and Spain. The cDNA or gDNA used as material had been derived from T cells, B-cell-depleted T cells, or PBMCs.

CDR3 length equals 14 residues. J gave up 8 bases and V 5 bases, and 10 bases lay outside the gene matches. Germline CDR1 SGHTA, CDR2 FQGNSA. Original handling: Using reference gene primer amplification, nucleated cell counts were estimated. The table came from immunoSEQ multiplex PCR; TCRdb's copy has only in-frame clones and leaves some out. Clone size and the V and J calls come from that table; the DNA yielded D and trimming. The table includes over 75,000 clones, around 76% detected once. The sequenced material came from peripheral blood. The receptor comes from a human donor in a cohort sampled during active COVID-19. V and J are TRBV7-2 and TRBJ2-3; 7 bases are a match to TRBD2. The CDR3 region is CASSQAGTTGTQYF. CDR3 DNA sequence: TGTGCCAGCAGCCAAGCCGGGACTACGGGTACGCAGTATTTT.